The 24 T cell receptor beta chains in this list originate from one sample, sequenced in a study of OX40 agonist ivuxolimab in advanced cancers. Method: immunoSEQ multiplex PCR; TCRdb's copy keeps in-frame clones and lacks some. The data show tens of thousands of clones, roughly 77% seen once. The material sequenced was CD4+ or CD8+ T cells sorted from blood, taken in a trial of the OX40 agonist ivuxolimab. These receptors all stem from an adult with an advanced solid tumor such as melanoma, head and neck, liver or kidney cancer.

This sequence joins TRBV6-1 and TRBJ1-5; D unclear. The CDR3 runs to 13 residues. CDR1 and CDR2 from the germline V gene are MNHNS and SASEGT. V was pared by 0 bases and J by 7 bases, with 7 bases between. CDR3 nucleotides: TGTGCCAGCAGTGAAGCGCCGGACCAGCCCCAGCATTTT. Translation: CASSEAPDQPQHF.

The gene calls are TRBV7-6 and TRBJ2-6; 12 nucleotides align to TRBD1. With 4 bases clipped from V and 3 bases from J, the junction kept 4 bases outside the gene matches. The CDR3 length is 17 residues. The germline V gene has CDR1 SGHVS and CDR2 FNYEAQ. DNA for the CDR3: TGTGCCAGCAGCTGGGGACAGGGGGCAAGTGGGGCCAACGTCCTGACTTTC. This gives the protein CASSWGQGASGANVLTF.

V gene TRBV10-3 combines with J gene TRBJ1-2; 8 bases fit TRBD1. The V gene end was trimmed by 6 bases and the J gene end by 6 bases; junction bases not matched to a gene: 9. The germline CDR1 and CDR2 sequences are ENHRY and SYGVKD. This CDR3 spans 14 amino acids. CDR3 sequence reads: CAISTRQGTHGYTF. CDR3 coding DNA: TGTGCCATCAGCACAAGACAGGGGACCCATGGCTACACCTTC.

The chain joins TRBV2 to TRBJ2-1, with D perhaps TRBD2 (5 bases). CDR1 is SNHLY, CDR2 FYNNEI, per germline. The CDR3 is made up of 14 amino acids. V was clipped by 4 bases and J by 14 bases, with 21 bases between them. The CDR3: CASSVYSSASEEFF. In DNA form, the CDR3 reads TGTGCCAGCAGTGTATATAGTAGCGCCTCGGAGGAGTTCTTC.

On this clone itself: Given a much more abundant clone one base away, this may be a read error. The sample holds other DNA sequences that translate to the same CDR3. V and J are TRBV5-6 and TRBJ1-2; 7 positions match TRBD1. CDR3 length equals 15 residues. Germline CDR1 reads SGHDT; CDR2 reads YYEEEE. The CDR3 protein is CASSRDRADNYGYTF. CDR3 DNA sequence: TGTGCCAGCAGCAGAGACAGGGCTGATAACTATGGTTACACCTTC.

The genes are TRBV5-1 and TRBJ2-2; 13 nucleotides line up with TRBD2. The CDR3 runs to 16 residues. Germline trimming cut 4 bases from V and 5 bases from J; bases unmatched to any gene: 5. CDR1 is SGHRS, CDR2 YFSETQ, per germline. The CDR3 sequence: CASSLGTSGMTGELFF. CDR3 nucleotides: TGCGCCAGCAGCCTCGGGACTAGCGGGATGACCGGGGAGCTGTTTTTT.

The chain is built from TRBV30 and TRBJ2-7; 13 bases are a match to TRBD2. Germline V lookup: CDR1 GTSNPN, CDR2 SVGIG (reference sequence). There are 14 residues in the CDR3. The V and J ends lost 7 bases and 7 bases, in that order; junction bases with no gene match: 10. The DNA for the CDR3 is TGTGCCTACAAAGGACTAGCGGGAGTGGGTGAGCAGTACTTC. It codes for CAYKGLAGVGEQYF.

CDR3 DNA: TGTGCCAGCAGTTCAGAGACCTACGAGCAGTACTTC. Translated: CASSSETYEQYF. This chain joins TRBV5-8 and TRBJ2-7; D not certain. There are 12 residues in the CDR3. CDR1 and CDR2 from the germline V gene are SGHTS and YDEGEE. V lost 5 bases and J 2 bases, leaving 8 bases between the germline ends.

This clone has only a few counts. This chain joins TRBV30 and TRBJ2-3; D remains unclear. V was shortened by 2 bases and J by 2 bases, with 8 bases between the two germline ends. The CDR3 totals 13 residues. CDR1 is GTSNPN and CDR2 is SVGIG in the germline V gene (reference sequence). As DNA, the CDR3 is TGTGCCTGGAGTCGCTCTAACACAGATACGCAGTATTTT. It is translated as CAWSRSNTDTQYF. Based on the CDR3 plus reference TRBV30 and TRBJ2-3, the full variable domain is SQTIHQWPATLVQPVGSPLSLECTVEGTSNPNLYWYRQAAGRGLQLLFYSVGIGQISSEVPQNLSASRPQDRQFILSSKKLLLSDSGFYLCAWSRSNTDTQYFGPGTRLTVL.

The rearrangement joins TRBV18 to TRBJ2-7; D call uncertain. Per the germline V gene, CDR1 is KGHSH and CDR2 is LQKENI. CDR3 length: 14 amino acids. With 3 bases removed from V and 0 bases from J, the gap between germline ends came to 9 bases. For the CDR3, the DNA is TGTGCCAGCTCACCCCCAGTGAGCTCCTACGAGCAGTACTTC. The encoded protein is CASSPPVSSYEQYF.

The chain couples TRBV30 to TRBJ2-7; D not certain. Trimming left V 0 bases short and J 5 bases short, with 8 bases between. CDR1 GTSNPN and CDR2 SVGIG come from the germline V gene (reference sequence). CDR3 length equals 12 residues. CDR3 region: CAWSVIPNEQYF. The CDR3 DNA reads TGTGCCTGGAGTGTGATCCCCAACGAGCAGTACTTC.

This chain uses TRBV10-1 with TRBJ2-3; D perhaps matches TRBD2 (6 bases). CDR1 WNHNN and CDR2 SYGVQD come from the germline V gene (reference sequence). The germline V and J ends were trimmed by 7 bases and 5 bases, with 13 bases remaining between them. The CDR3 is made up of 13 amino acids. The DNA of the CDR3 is TGCGCCAGCACCTCCGGGGGAGGAGATACGCAGTATTTT. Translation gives CASTSGGGDTQYF.

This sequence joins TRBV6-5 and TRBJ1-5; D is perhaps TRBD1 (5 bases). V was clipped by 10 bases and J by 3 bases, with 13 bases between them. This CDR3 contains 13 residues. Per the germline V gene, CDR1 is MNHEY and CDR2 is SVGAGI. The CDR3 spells CATGGASNQPQHF. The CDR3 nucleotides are TGTGCCACGGGAGGGGCCTCCAATCAGCCCCAGCATTTT.

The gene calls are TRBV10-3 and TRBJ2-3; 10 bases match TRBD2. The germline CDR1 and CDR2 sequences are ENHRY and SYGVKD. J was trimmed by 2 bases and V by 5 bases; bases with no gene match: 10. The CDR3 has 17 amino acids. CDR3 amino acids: CAISSGRLAGDTDTQYF. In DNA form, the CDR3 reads TGTGCCATCAGTAGTGGCCGGCTAGCGGGGGACACAGATACGCAGTATTTT.

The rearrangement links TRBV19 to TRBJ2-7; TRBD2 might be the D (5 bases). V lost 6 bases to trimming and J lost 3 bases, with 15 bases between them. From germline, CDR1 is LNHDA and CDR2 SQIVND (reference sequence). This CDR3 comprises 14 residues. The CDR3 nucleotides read TGTGCCAGTAGCCGCGGAGGATCAGACTACGAGCAGTACTTC. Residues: CASSRGGSDYEQYF.

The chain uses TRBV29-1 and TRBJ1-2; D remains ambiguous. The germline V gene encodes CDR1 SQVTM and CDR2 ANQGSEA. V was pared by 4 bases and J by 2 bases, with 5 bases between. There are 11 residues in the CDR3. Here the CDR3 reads CSVGMNYGYTF. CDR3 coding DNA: TGCAGCGTTGGGATGAACTATGGCTACACCTTC.

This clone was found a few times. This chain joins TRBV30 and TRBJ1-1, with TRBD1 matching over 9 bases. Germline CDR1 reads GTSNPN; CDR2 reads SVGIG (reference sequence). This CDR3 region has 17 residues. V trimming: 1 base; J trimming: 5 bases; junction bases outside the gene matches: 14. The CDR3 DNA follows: TGTGCCTGGAGTGGCGTAGGGACAGGGAGGAGTAATACTGAAGCTTTCTTT. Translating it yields CAWSGVGTGRSNTEAFF.

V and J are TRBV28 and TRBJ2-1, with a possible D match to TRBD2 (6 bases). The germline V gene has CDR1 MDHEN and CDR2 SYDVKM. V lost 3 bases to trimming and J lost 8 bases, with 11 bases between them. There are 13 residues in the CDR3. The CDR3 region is CASSFGGADEQFF. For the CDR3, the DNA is TGTGCCAGCAGTTTTGGAGGGGCGGATGAGCAGTTCTTC.

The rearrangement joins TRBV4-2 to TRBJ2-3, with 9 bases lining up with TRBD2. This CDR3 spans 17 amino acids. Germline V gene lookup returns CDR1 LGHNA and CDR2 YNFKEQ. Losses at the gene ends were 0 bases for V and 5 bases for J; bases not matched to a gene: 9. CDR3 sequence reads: CASSQDGAGGPGDTQYF. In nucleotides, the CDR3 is TGTGCCAGCAGCCAAGATGGTGCGGGGGGGCCGGGAGATACGCAGTATTTT.

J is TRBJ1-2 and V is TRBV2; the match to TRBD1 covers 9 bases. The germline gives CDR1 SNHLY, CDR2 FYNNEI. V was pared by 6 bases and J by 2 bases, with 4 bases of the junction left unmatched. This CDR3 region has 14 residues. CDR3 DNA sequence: TGTGCCAGCAGGGCTACAGGGGGCAACTATGGCTACACCTTC. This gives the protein CASRATGGNYGYTF.

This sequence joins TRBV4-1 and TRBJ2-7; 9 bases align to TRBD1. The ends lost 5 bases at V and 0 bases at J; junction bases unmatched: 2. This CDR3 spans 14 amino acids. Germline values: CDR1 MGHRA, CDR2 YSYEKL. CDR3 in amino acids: CASSATGGSYEQYF. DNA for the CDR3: TGCGCCAGCAGCGCGACAGGGGGCTCCTACGAGCAGTACTTC.

The CDR3 DNA reads TGTGCCAGCAGCCAAGATCTCGGGACAACCCGCGAGCAGTACTTC. This codes for CASSQDLGTTREQYF. The rearrangement links TRBV4-2 to TRBJ2-7; D possibly corresponds to TRBD1 (6 bases). Trimming took 0 bases from V and 6 from J, leaving 15 bases between them. Germline CDR1 reads LGHNA; CDR2 reads YNFKEQ. This CDR3 is 15 amino acids long.

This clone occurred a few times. In nucleotides, the CDR3 is TGTGCCAGCAGCTCAGGCAGCCTCCTCTATGGCTACACCTTC. Translated: CASSSGSLLYGYTF. This rearrangement joins TRBV5-5 to TRBJ1-2; D not resolved. CDR1 and CDR2 from the germline V gene are SGHKS and YYEKEE (reference sequence). The V end was cut by 3 bases, the J end by 4 bases, with 13 bases between. The CDR3 consists of 14 residues. The full variable domain, its missing parts supplied by reference TRBV5-5 and TRBJ1-2, is DAGVTQSPTHLIKTRGQQVTLRCSPISGHKSVSWYQQVLGQGPQFIFQYYEKEERGRGNFPDRFSARQFPNYSSELNVNALLLGDSALYLCASSSGSLLYGYTFGSGTRLTVV.

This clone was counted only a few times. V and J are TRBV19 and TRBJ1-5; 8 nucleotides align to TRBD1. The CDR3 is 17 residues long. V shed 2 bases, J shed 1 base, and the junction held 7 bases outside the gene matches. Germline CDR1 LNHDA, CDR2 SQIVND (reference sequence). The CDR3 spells CASSITGQGNSNQPQHF. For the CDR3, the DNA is TGTGCCAGTAGTATAACCGGACAGGGCAACAGCAATCAGCCCCAGCATTTT.